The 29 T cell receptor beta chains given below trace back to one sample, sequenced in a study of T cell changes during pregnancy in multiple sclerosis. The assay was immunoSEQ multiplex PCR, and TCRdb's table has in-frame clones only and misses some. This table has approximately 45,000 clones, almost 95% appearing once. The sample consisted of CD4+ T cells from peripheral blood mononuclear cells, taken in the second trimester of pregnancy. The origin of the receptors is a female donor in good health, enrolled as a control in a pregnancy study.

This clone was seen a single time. This CDR3 is CASSQDITDTQYF. The CDR3 DNA is TGTGCCAGCAGTCAGGACATCACAGATACGCAGTATTTT. The chain couples TRBV7-2 to TRBJ2-3; tentatively, D is TRBD1 (5 bases). Trimming pared 6 bases from V and 2 bases from J, leaving 9 bases between. CDR1 is SGHTA, CDR2 FQGNSA, per germline. This CDR3 is built from 13 residues.

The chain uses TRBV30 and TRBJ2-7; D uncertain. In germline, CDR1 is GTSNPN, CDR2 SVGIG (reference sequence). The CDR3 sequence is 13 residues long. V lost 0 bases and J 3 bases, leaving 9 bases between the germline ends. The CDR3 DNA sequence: TGTGCCTGGAGTGTATCCCTGTACTACGAGCAGTACTTC. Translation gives CAWSVSLYYEQYF.

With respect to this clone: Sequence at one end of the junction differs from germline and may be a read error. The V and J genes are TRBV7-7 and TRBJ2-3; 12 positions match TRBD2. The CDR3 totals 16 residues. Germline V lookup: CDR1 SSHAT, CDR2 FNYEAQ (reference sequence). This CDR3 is CASSLGLAGSTDTQYF. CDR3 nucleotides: TGTGCTAGCAGCCTCGGACTAGCGGGGAGCACAGATACGCAGTATTTT.

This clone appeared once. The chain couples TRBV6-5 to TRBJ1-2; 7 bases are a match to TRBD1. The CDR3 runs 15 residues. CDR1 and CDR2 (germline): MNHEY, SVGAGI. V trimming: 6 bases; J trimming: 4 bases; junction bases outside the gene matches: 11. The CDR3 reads CASRPTGILGYGYTF. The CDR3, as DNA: TGTGCCAGCAGGCCGACAGGGATTTTAGGCTATGGCTACACCTTC.

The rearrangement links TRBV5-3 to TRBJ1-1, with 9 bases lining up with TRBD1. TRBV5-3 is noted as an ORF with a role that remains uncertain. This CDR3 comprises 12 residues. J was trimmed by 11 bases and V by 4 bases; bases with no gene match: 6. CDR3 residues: CARSTHRGRAFF. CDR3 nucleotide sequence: TGTGCCAGAAGCACGCACAGGGGGCGGGCTTTCTTT.

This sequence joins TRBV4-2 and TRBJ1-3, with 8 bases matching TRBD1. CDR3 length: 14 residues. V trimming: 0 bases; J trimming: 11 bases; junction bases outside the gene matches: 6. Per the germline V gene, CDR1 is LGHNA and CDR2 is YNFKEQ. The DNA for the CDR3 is TGTGCCAGCAGCCAAGACAGGGGGCCTAGACCCATATATTTT. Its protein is CASSQDRGPRPIYF.

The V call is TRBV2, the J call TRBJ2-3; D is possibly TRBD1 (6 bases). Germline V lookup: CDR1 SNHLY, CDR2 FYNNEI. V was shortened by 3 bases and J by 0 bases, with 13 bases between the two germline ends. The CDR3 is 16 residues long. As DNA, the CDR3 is TGTGCCAGCAGTGAGGTCCGAACAGGGAGCACAGATACGCAGTATTTT. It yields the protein CASSEVRTGSTDTQYF. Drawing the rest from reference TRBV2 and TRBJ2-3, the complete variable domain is EPEVTQTPSHQVTQMGQEVILRCVPISNHLYFYWYRQILGQKVEFLVSFYNNEISEKSEIFDDQFSVERPDGSNFTLKIRSTKLEDSAMYFCASSEVRTGSTDTQYFGPGTRLTVL.

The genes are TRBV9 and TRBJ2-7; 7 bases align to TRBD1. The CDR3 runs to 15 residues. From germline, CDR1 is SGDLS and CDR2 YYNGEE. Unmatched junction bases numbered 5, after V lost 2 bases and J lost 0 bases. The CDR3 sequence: CASSVEGQSSYEQYF. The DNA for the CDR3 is TGTGCCAGCAGCGTTGAGGGACAGAGCTCCTACGAGCAGTACTTC.

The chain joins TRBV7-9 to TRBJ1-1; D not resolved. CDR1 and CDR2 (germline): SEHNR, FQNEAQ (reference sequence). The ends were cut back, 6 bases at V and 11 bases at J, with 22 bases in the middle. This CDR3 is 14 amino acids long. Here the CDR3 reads CASSYTGSLKRAFF. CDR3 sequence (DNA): TGTGCCAGCAGTTACACTGGATCATTAAAGAGGGCTTTCTTT.

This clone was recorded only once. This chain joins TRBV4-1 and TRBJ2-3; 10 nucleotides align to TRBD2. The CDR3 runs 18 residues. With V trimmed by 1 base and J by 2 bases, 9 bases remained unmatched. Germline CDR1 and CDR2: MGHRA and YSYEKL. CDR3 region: CASSQGAGGLLSTDTQYF. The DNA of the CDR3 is TGCGCCAGCAGCCAAGGAGCGGGGGGGCTTCTTTCCACAGATACGCAGTATTTT.

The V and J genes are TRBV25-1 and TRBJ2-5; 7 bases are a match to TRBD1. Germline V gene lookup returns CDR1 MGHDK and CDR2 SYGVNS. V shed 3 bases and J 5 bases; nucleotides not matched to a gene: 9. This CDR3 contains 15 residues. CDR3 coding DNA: TGTGCCAGCAGTGAGAGACAGGGAACGGGGGAGACCCAGTACTTC. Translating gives CASSERQGTGETQYF.

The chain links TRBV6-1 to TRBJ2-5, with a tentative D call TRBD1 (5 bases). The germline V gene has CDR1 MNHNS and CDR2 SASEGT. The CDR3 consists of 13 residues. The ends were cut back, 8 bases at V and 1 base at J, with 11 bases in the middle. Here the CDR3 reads CASLGRAQETQYF. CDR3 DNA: TGTGCCAGCTTAGGCAGGGCCCAAGAGACCCAGTACTTC.

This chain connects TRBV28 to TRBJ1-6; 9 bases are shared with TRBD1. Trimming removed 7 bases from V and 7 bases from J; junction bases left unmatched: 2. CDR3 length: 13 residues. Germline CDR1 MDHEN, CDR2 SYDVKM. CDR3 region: CASTGTGNSPLHF. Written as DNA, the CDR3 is TGTGCCAGCACCGGGACAGGGAATTCACCCCTCCACTTT.

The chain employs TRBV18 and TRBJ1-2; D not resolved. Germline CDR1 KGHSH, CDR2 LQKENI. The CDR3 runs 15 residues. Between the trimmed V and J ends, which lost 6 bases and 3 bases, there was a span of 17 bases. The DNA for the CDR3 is TGTGCCAGCTCCACCAGCGGGAGCCCTTACTATGGCTACACCTTC. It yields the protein CASSTSGSPYYGYTF.

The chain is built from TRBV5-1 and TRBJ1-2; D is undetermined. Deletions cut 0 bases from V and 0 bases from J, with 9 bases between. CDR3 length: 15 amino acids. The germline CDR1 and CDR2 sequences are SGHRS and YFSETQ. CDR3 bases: TGCGCCAGCAGCTTGGATGGCAGTTCTAACTATGGCTACACCTTC. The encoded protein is CASSLDGSSNYGYTF.

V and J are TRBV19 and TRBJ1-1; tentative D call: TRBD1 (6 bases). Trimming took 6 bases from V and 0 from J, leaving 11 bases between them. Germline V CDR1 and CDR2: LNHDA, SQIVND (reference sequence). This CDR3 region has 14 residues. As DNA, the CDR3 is TGTGCCAGTAGCCACAGGGAAATGAACACTGAAGCTTTCTTT. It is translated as CASSHREMNTEAFF.

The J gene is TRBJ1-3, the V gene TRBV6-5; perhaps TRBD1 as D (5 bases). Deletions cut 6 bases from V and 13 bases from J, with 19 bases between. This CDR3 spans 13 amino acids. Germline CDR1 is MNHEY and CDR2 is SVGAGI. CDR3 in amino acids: CASRSGLRGLIYF. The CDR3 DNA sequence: TGTGCCAGCAGATCCGGACTTCGGGGGTTGATATATTTT.

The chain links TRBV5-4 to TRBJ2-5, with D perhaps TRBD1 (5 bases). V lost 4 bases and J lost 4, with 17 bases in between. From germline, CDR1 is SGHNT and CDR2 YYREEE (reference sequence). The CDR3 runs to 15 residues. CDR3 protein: CASSRANRIGETQYF. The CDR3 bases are TGTGCCAGCAGCCGGGCTAACAGGATCGGAGAGACCCAGTACTTC.

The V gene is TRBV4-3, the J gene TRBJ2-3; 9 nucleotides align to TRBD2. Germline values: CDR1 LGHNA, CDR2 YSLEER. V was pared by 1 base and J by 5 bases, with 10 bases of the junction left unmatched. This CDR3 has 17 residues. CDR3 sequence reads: CASSQARGGGGGDTQYF. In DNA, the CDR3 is TGCGCCAGCAGCCAAGCCCGGGGTGGCGGGGGGGGAGATACGCAGTATTTT.

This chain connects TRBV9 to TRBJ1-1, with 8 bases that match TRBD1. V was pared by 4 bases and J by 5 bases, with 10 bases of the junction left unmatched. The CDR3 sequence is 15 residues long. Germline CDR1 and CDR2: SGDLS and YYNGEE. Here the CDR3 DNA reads TGTGCCAGCAGCCCCGGACAGGGCGAGGGGACTGAAGCTTTCTTT. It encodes CASSPGQGEGTEAFF.

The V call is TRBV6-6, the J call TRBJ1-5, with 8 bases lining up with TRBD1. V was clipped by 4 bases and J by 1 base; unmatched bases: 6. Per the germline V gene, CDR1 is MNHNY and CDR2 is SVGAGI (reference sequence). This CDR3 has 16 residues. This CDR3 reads CASSFSNRGSNQPQHF. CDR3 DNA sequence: TGTGCCAGCAGTTTTTCAAACAGGGGGAGCAATCAGCCCCAGCATTTT.

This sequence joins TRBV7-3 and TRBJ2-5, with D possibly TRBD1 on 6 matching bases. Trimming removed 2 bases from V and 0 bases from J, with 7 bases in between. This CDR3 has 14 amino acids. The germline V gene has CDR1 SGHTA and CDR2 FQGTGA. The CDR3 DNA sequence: TGTGCCAGCAGCTTAGGGGGCGACCAAGAGACCCAGTACTTC. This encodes CASSLGGDQETQYF.

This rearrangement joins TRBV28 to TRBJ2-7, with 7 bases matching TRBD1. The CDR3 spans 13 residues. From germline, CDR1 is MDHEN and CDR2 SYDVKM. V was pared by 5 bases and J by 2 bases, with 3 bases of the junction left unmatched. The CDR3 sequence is CASSLQGPYEQYF. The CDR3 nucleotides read TGTGCCAGCAGTCTACAGGGGCCCTACGAGCAGTACTTC.

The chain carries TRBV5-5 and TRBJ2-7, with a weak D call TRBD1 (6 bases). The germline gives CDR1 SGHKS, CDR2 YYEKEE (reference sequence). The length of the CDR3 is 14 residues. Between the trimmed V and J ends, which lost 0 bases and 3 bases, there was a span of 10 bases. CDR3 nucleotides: TGTGCCAGCAGCTTGGCTGGGGGCAGCTACGAGCAGTACTTC. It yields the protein CASSLAGGSYEQYF.

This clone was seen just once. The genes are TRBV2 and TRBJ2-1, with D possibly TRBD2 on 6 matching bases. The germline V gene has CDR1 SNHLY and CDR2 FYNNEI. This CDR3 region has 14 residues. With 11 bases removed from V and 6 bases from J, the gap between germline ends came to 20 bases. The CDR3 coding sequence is TGTGCCTCTTCCGGGACTGGTAATACCAATGAGCAGTTCTTC. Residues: CASSGTGNTNEQFF.

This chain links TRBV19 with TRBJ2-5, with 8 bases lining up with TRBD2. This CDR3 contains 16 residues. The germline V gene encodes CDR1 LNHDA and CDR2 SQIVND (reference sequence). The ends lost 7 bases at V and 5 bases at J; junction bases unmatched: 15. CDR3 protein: CASTPRGGLISETQYF. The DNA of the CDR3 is TGTGCCAGTACCCCCCGCGGGGGGCTGATCTCCGAGACCCAGTACTTC.

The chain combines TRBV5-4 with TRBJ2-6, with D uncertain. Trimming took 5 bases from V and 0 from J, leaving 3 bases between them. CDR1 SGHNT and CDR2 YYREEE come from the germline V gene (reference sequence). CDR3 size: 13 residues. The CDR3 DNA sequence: TGTGCCAGCAGGAGCTCTGGGGCCAACGTCCTGACTTTC. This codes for CASRSSGANVLTF.

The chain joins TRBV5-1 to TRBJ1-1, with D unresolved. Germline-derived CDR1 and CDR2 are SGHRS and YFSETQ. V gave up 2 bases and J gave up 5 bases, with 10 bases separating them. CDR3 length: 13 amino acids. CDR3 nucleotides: TGCGCCAGCAGCTTCTCATCGGGGACTGAAGCTTTCTTT. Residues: CASSFSSGTEAFF.

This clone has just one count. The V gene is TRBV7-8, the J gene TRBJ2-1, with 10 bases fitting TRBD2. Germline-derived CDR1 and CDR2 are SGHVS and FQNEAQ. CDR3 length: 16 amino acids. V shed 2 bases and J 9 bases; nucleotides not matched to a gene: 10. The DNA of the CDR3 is TGTGCCAGCAGCTTACATCGGCTAGCGGGGGTTAGTGAGCAGTTCTTC. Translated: CASSLHRLAGVSEQFF.